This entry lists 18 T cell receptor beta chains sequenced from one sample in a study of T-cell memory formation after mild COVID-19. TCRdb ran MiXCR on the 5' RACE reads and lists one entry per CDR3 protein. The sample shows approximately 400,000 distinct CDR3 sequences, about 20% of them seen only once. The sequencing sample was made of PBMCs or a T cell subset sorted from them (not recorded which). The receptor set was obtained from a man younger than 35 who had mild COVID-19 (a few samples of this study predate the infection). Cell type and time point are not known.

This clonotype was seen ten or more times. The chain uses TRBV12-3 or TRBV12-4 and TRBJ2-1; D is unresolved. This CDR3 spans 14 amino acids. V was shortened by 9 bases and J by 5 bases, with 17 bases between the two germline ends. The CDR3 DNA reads TGTGCCAGTAGCTTAGCCCCCAGGAACAATGAGCAGTTCTTC. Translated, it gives CASSLAPRNNEQFF.

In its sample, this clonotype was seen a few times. Here the CDR3 reads CASSPGMLAGGLGETQYF. The CDR3 DNA follows: TGTGCCAGCAGCCCCGGGATGCTAGCGGGGGGGTTAGGAGAGACCCAGTACTTC. The V gene is TRBV11-2, the J gene TRBJ2-5, with 12 bases aligning to TRBD2. V lost 5 bases and J lost 4; bases outside the gene matches: 14. In germline, CDR1 is SGHAT, CDR2 FQNNGV. The CDR3 extends over 18 amino acids.

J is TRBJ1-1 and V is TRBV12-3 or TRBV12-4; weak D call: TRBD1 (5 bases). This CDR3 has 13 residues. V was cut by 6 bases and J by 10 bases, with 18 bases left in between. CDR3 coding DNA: TGTGCCAGCAGCCACGTATGGGGCGGCGGAGCTTTCTTT. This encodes CASSHVWGGGAFF.

CDR3 protein: CASSTSDFIPSGANVLTF. The CDR3 DNA reads TGTGCCAGCAGCACGTCGGACTTCATACCCTCTGGGGCCAACGTCCTGACTTTC. The rearrangement links TRBV6-2 or TRBV6-3 to TRBJ2-6; weak D call: TRBD2 (5 bases). V was clipped by 6 bases and J by 0 bases, with 18 bases between them. The CDR3 sequence is 18 residues long. CDR1 and CDR2 (germline): MNHEY, SVGEGT.

The CDR3 region is CASSRDTTYEQYF. The DNA of the CDR3 is TGTGCCAGTAGTCGGGACACTACCTACGAGCAGTACTTC. This chain joins TRBV19 and TRBJ2-7; possibly TRBD1 for D (6 bases). The V gene lost 5 bases and the J gene lost 2 bases, with 10 bases spanning the gap. The CDR3 sequence is 13 residues long. The V gene's germline CDR1 is LNHDA and CDR2 SQIVND (reference sequence).

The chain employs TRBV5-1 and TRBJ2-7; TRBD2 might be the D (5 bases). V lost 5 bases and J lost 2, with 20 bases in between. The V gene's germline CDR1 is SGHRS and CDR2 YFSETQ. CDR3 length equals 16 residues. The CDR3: CASRRWSVTGTYEQYF. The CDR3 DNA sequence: TGCGCCAGCAGGCGATGGTCCGTGACGGGGACCTACGAGCAGTACTTC.

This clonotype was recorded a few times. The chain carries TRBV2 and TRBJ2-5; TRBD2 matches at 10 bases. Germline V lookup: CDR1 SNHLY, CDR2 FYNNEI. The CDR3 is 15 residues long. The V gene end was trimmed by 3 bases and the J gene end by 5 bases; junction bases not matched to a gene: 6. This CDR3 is CASSEERGGRETQYF. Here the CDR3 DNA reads TGTGCCAGCAGTGAGGAGCGGGGGGGCCGGGAGACCCAGTACTTC.

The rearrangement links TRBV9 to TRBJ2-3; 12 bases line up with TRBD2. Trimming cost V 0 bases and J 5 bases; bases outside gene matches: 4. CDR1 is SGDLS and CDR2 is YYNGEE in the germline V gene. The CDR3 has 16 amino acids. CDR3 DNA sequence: TGTGCCAGCAGCGTAGGGCTAGCGGGGGGGCAAGATACGCAGTATTTT. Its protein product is CASSVGLAGGQDTQYF. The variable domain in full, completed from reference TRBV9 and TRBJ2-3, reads DSGVTQTPKHLITATGQRVTLRCSPRSGDLSVYWYQQSLDQGLQFLIQYYNGEERAKGNILERFSAQQFPDLHSELNLSSLELGDSALYFCASSVGLAGGQDTQYFGPGTRLTVL.

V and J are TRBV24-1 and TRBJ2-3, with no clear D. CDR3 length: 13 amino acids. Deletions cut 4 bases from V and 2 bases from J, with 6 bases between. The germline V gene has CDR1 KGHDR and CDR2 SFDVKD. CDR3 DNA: TGTGCCACCAGTGACTCTTTCACAGATACGCAGTATTTT. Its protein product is CATSDSFTDTQYF.

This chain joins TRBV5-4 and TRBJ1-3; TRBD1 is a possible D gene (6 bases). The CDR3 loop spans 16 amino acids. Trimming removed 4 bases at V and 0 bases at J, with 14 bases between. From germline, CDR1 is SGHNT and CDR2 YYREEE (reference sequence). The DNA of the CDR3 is TGTGCCAGCAGCAAGGGGGACTTAGGCTCTGGAAACACCATATATTTT. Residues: CASSKGDLGSGNTIYF.

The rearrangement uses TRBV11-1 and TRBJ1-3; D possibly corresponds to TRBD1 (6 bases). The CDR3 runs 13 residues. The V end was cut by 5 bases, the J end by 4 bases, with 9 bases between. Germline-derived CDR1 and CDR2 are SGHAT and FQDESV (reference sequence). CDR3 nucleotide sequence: TGTGCCAGCAGCGCGGACAGCGGAAACACCATATATTTT. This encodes CASSADSGNTIYF.

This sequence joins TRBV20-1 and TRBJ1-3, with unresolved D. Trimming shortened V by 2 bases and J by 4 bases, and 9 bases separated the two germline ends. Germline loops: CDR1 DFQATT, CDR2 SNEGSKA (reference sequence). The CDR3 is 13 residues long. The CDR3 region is CSARISAGNTIYF. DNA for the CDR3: TGCAGTGCTAGAATTTCAGCGGGAAACACCATATATTTT.

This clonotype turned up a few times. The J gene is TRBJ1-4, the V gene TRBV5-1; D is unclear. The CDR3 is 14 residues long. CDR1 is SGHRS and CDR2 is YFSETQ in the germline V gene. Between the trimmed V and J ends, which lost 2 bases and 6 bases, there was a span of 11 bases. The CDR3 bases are TGCGCCAGCAGCTTAGACATCGGGGATGAAAAACTGTTTTTT. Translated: CASSLDIGDEKLFF.

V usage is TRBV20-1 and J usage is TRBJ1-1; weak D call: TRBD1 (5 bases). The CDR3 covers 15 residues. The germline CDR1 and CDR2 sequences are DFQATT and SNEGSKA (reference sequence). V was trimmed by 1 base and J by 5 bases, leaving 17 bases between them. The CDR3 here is CSARGTQAGKTEAFF. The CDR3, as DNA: TGCAGTGCTAGAGGAACCCAGGCAGGGAAGACTGAAGCTTTCTTT.

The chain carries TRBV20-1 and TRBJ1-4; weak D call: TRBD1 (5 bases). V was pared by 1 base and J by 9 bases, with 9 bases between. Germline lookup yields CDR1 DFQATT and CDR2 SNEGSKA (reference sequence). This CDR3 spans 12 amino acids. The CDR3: CSARGQGKKLFF. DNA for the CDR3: TGCAGTGCTAGAGGGCAGGGAAAAAAACTGTTTTTT.

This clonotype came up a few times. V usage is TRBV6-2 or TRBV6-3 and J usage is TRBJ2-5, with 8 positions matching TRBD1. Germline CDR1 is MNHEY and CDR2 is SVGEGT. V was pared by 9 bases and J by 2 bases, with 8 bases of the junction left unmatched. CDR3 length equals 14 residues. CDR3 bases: TGTGCCAGTTCCAGGGGGCCTTTACAAGAGACCCAGTACTTC. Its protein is CASSRGPLQETQYF.

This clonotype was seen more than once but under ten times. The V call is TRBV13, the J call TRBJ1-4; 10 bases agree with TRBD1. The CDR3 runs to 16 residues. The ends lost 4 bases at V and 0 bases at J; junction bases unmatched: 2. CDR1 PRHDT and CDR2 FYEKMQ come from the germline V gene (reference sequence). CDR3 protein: CASSWTGGATNEKLFF. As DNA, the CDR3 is TGTGCCAGCAGCTGGACAGGGGGTGCAACTAATGAAAAACTGTTTTTT. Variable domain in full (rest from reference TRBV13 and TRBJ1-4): AAGVIQSPRHLIKEKRETATLKCYPIPRHDTVYWYQQGPGQDPQFLISFYEKMQSDKGSIPDRFSAQQFSDYHSELNMSSLELGDSALYFCASSWTGGATNEKLFFGSGTQLSVL.

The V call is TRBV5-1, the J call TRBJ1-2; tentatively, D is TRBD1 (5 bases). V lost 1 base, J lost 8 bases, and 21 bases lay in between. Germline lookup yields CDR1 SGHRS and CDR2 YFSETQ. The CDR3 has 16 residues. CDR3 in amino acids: CASSLQIAGPSGGYTF. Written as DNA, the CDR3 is TGCGCCAGCAGCTTGCAGATCGCAGGGCCGTCCGGAGGCTACACCTTC.